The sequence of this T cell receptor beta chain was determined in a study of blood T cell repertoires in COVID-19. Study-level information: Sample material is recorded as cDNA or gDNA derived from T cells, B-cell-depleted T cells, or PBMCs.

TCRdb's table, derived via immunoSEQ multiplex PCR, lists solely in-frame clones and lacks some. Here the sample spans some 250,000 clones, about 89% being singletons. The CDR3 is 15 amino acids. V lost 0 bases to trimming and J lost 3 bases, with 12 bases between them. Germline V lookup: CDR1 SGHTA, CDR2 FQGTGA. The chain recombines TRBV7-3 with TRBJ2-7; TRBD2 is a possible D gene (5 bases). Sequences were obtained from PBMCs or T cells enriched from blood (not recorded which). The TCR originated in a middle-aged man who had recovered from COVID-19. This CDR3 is CASSLTRVGGYEQYF. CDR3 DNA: TGTGCCAGCAGCTTAACTAGAGTCGGAGGCTACGAGCAGTACTTC.